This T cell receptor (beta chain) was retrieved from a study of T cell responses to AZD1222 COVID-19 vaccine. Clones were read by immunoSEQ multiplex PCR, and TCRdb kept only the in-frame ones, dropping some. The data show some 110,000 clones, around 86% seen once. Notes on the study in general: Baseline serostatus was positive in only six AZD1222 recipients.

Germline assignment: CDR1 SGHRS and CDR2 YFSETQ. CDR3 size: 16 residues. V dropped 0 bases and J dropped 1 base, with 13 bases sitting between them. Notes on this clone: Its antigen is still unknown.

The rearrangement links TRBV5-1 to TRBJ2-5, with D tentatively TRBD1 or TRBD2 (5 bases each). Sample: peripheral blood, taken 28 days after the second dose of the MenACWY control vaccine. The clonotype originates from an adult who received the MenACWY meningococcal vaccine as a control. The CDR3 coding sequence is TGCGCCAGCAGCTTGGGGGAGACAGCCACCCAAGAGACCCAGTACTTC. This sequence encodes CASSLGETATQETQYF.